A selection of T cell receptor beta chains follows, all from one sample in a study of blood T cell repertoires in COVID-19. Data came from immunoSEQ multiplex PCR; TCRdb stores just in-frame clones and leaves some out. The sample shows tens of thousands of clones, more than 60% of them seen only once. Sequenced sample: peripheral blood. The source of these receptors is a woman in her seventies with acute or convalescent COVID-19. Both conserved end residues are part of each CDR3. The D gene is left open where the match is weak. The size entry is marked missing in some rows and otherwise reads once, few, many or a size class.

V gene	clone size	J gene	D gene	CDR3 DNA	CDR3 protein
TRBV10-2	few	TRBJ1-5	.	TGCGCCAGCAGTGTGGGGAGGGGCAATCAGCCCCAGCATTTT	CASSVGRGNQPQHF
TRBV29-1	.	TRBJ1-3	.	TGCAGCGTTGGTACAAATGGAAACACCATATATTTT	CSVGTNGNTIYF
TRBV18	.	TRBJ2-6	.	TGTGCCAGCTCACCAGAAGGACTCACCTCTGGGGCCAACGTCCTGACTTTC	CASSPEGLTSGANVLTF
TRBV9	.	TRBJ2-3	TRBD1	TGTGCCAGCAGCGAGGACAGGGAGTACCCAGATACGCAGTATTTT	CASSEDREYPDTQYF
TRBV19	.	TRBJ1-2	.	TGTGCCAGTAGTATTGGGAACTTTCAGGGCGTCCATGGCTACACCTTC	CASSIGNFQGVHGYTF
TRBV7-8	.	TRBJ2-1	.	TGTGCCAGCAGCTTAGAAGGACAGGGAGGGAATGAGCAGTTCTTC	CASSLEGQGGNEQFF
TRBV5-5	.	TRBJ2-1	.	TGTGCCAGCAGCCCCGGGGGAGTCAATGAGCAGTTCTTC	CASSPGGVNEQFF
TRBV10-3	.	TRBJ1-3	TRBD1	TGTGCCATCAGTAAACAGGGGGCTTATGGAAACACCATATATTTT	CAISKQGAYGNTIYF
TRBV6-6	.	TRBJ1-2	TRBD1	TGTGCCAGCAGTTACTCCGGGACAGGGGGCGCGCGGACCTTC	CASSYSGTGGARTF
TRBV5-4	once	TRBJ1-2	.	TGTGCCAGCAGCAGGGGGGGTTTAAACTATGGCTACACCTTC	CASSRGGLNYGYTF
TRBV7-3	.	TRBJ1-1	.	TGTGCCAGCAGCTTAACCAGGTTATACACTGAAGCTTTCTTT	CASSLTRLYTEAFF
TRBV3-1/TRBV3-2	once	TRBJ2-1	TRBD1	TGTGCCAGCAGCCTTCGGACAGGGGTCTCCTACAATGAGCAGTTCTTC	CASSLRTGVSYNEQFF
TRBV18	.	TRBJ1-6	.	TGTGCCAGCTCACATGCCAGTAATTCACCCCTCCACTTT	CASSHASNSPLHF
TRBV9	few	TRBJ2-4	TRBD1	TGTGCCAGCAGCGTAACCCCGGACAGGGCGACTCAGTACTTC	CASSVTPDRATQYF
TRBV6-5	.	TRBJ1-1	.	TGTGCCAGCAGTCCCCCCCATGGGGGGACTGAAGCTTTCTTT	CASSPPHGGTEAFF
TRBV11-2	few	TRBJ2-7	TRBD1	TGTGCCAGCAGCTTAAACAGGGGTTACCATAGAGGCGAGCAGTACTTC	CASSLNRGYHRGEQYF
TRBV29-1	.	TRBJ2-5	.	TGCAGCGTTGGGCAGTTCCAAGAGACCCAGTACTTC	CSVGQFQETQYF
TRBV5-1	.	TRBJ2-1	TRBD2	TGCGCCAGCAGCTTAAGCGGGGGGGCTGTAAGTGAGCAGTTCTTC	CASSLSGGAVSEQFF
TRBV9	few	TRBJ2-2	.	TGTGCCAGCAGCGTAGGGGGCCACAGAAATACCGGGGAGCTGTTTTTT	CASSVGGHRNTGELFF
TRBV9	once	TRBJ1-2	.	TGTGCCAGCAGCACAGCGGGGGGGGCACCCTTCTATGGCTACACCTTC	CASSTAGGAPFYGYTF
TRBV13	few	TRBJ1-1	TRBD1	TGTGCCAGCAGCTTTCCGACAGGGGGCAGGAGCACTGAAGCTTTCTTT	CASSFPTGGRSTEAFF
TRBV11-2	.	TRBJ2-7	TRBD2	TGTGCCACCGGGGGGACTAGCGGGGGCCACGAGCAGTACTTC	CATGGTSGGHEQYF
TRBV11-2	.	TRBJ1-6	.	TGTGCCAGCAGCCCAAAGCAGGCGTGGAATTCACCCCTCCACTTT	CASSPKQAWNSPLHF
TRBV5-5	.	TRBJ2-7	.	TGTGCCAGCAGCACCCTCGGGAGCGCCGAGTACGAGCAGTACTTC	CASSTLGSAEYEQYF
TRBV2	few	TRBJ1-2	.	TGTGCCAGCAGCGCAAAACCCCAGGGCGGCTACACCTTC	CASSAKPQGGYTF
TRBV7-9	.	TRBJ1-6	TRBD1	TGTGCCAGCAGCTTAGCCGGGACAGCAAATTCACCCCTCCACTTT	CASSLAGTANSPLHF
TRBV10-1	.	TRBJ1-2	.	TGCGCCAGCAGTGAACGGGTCGTTAGCTATGGCTACACCTTC	CASSERVVSYGYTF
TRBV29-1	few	TRBJ2-1	.	TGCAGCGTTGAAGAAGTGAGCTCCTACAATGAGCAGTTCTTC	CSVEEVSSYNEQFF
TRBV2	once	TRBJ1-1	.	TGTGCCAGCAGTGATTGGGGCGGACGGACTGAAGCTTTCTTT	CASSDWGGRTEAFF
TRBV9	.	TRBJ1-2	.	TGTGCCAGCAGCCCTACAGGGTTGTTTGACTATGGCTACACCTTC	CASSPTGLFDYGYTF
TRBV7-9	once	TRBJ1-2	.	TGTGCCAGCAGCTCAGGGGAGGGAGGCTACACCTTC	CASSSGEGGYTF
TRBV19	few	TRBJ1-6	.	TGTGCCAGTAGTATTAAGACCCCACGGGATTCACCCCTCCACTTT	CASSIKTPRDSPLHF
TRBV3-1/TRBV3-2	.	TRBJ1-1	.	TGTGCCAGCAGCCAAGAAAGGGGCGTAGGGGCTGAAGCTTTCTTT	CASSQERGVGAEAFF
TRBV6-2/TRBV6-3	.	TRBJ2-1	TRBD1	TGTGCCAGCAGTAGACAGGGGAACAATGAGCAGTTCTTC	CASSRQGNNEQFF
TRBV5-1	.	TRBJ2-5	.	TGCGCCAGCAGCTTGAACCAGGGAGGAGAGACCCAGTACTTC	CASSLNQGGETQYF
TRBV27	once	TRBJ2-5	.	TGTGCCAGCAGCCCACCAGGGGTCAAGAGACCGTTCCAGTACTTC	CASSPPGVKRPFQYF
TRBV30	few	TRBJ2-1	TRBD2	TGTGCCTGGAGCCGACGACTCCCGGGACTAGCGGTTGGTGAGCAGTTCTTC	CAWSRRLPGLAVGEQFF
TRBV24-1	.	TRBJ1-5	TRBD1	TGTGCCACCAGTACAGGGACAGACAATCAGCCCCAGCATTTT	CATSTGTDNQPQHF
TRBV6-4	.	TRBJ2-6	TRBD2	TGTGCCAGCAGCCCGGGGGGAATGTACTGGTCTGGGGCCAACGTCCTGACTTTC	CASSPGGMYWSGANVLTF
TRBV5-1	few	TRBJ1-3	.	TGCGCCAGCAGCTTGGAGGGTTCCCGAGGGAACACCATATATTTT	CASSLEGSRGNTIYF
TRBV5-1	.	TRBJ1-2	TRBD1	TGCGCCAGCAGCCCATCAACAGGGGACTATGGCTACACCTTC	CASSPSTGDYGYTF
TRBV27	.	TRBJ1-1	.	TGTGCCAGCAGTTTCGGAGGGAACACTGAAGCTTTCTTT	CASSFGGNTEAFF
TRBV2	.	TRBJ2-7	TRBD1	TGTGCCGGAAGGGACAGGTACTACGAGCAGTACTTC	CAGRDRYYEQYF
TRBV4-2	.	TRBJ1-3	TRBD1	TGTGCCAGCAGCCAAGACGGACAGGGAGAGGTCGGAAACACCATATATTTT	CASSQDGQGEVGNTIYF
TRBV12-3/TRBV12-4	.	TRBJ1-5	.	TGTGCCAGCAGACTAGCCCTCGGGCCCCAGCATTTT	CASRLALGPQHF
TRBV6-5	.	TRBJ2-3	.	TGTGCCAGCAAGAGGGATACTCACACAGATACGCAGTATTTT	CASKRDTHTDTQYF
TRBV29-1	.	TRBJ2-1	TRBD1	TGCAGCGTTGAAGGGGGGACAGGCCCCAACAATGAGCAGTTCTTC	CSVEGGTGPNNEQFF
TRBV5-1	.	TRBJ1-1	TRBD1	TGCGCCAGCAGCCGGGGACAGGGGGTAAACACTGAAGCTTTCTTT	CASSRGQGVNTEAFF
TRBV18	.	TRBJ1-1	.	TGTGCCAGCTCCGCGGGGGCAGAGATTGAAGCTTTCTTT	CASSAGAEIEAFF
TRBV29-1	.	TRBJ1-2	.	TGCAGCGCGACAGAGCCGAACTATGGCTACACCTTC	CSATEPNYGYTF
TRBV9	few	TRBJ2-1	TRBD1	TGTGCCAGCAGCCGTACCGGTCGGGACAGGGTGGATAATGAGCAGTTCTTC	CASSRTGRDRVDNEQFF